Listed below are T cell receptor beta chains from one sample, sequenced in a study of graft-versus-host responses after intestinal transplantation. Only in-frame clones appear in the TCRdb table, and some are missing; sequencing was by immunoSEQ multiplex PCR. The table shows 25,000 to 35,000 clones, with over 60% occurring only once. Material: ileum tissue, obtained 98 days after intestinal transplantation. The receptors shown here come from a human patient who received an intestinal transplant, so some T cells may come from the graft donor. CDR3s include the opening cysteine and the closing phenylalanine or tryptophan. Fields, in order: clone size, V gene, CDR3 protein. Clone size is not always given. Where it is, it says once, few, many or a class for expanded clones.

size: once
V: TRBV30
CDR3: CAWGREGAREQYF

size: NA
V: TRBV27
CDR3: CASSLSGVPNIQYF

size: few
V: TRBV4-1
CDR3: CASSHLVKEGAAEAFF

size: few
V: TRBV5-1
CDR3: CASSRTWWDEQYF

size: NA
V: TRBV5-1
CDR3: CASSLLGTASYEQYF

size: NA
V: TRBV6-1
CDR3: CASRYRDNLYEQYF

size: NA
V: TRBV4-2
CDR3: CASSQALPGGSISYEQYF

size: NA
V: TRBV6-1
CDR3: CASQRDADYGYTF

size: NA
V: TRBV13
CDR3: CASSLAGGQGYEAFF

size: NA
V: TRBV30
CDR3: CAWSRQAIQPQHF

size: NA
V: TRBV7-7
CDR3: CASSLEVGVRETQYF

size: NA
V: TRBV7-9
CDR3: CASSRLASSYNEQFF

size: NA
V: TRBV19
CDR3: CASTDGYTEAFF

size: once
V: TRBV12-5
CDR3: CASGLTTTDLNYGYTF

size: NA
V: TRBV13
CDR3: CASSLGYGETQYF

size: NA
V: TRBV5-5
CDR3: CASNPNPRQGDTQYF

size: NA
V: TRBV5-6
CDR3: CASSLASTYEQYF

size: NA
V: TRBV7-8
CDR3: CASSISGGLSTDTQYF

size: NA
V: TRBV7-8
CDR3: CASSVGLAGRQETQYF

size: NA
V: TRBV4-1
CDR3: CASSLMNLGGNIQYF

size: NA
V: TRBV28
CDR3: CASSTSGGGKLFF

size: medium-sized
V: TRBV19
CDR3: CASSIGTGMGLVSLHF

size: once
V: TRBV19
CDR3: CASSRRIALNYGYTF

size: once
V: TRBV15
CDR3: CATMAGAITDTQYF

size: NA
V: TRBV13
CDR3: CASNQGGRGTDTQYF

size: NA
V: TRBV27
CDR3: CASSQGTLNSPLHF

size: few
V: TRBV12-5
CDR3: CASGSDTRRFPLHF

size: NA
V: TRBV10-3
CDR3: CAISDVAEYYEQYF

size: NA
V: TRBV7-8
CDR3: CASSLLRLRAHDTQYF

size: once
V: TRBV4-2
CDR3: CASSQSTTSGGANTQYF

size: once
V: TRBV5-4
CDR3: CASSFGSGGFDEQYF

size: NA
V: TRBV6-4
CDR3: CARPGQGNVVAKNIQYF

size: NA
V: TRBV11-3
CDR3: CASISRGDTEAFF

size: NA
V: TRBV6-1
CDR3: CASSYLEGLQETQYF

size: NA
V: TRBV6-5
CDR3: CASIGQGRNQPQHF

size: NA
V: TRBV5-1
CDR3: CASSLGQGHYEQYF

size: NA
V: TRBV15
CDR3: CATSTSRVYPEAFF

size: NA
V: TRBV29-1
CDR3: CSVDGVRGDNEQFF

size: NA
V: TRBV27
CDR3: CASSLLAGGPNSETQYF

size: NA
V: TRBV6-1
CDR3: CASSYRGEQYF

size: NA
V: TRBV27
CDR3: CASSPGGGGNYGYTF

size: NA
V: TRBV27
CDR3: CASSSPGPYNEQFF

size: NA
V: TRBV30
CDR3: CAWGQYNEQFF

size: once
V: TRBV10-3
CDR3: CAISEKWSSYNSPLHF

size: large
V: TRBV18
CDR3: CASSLDSGTDFYGYTF

size: NA
V: TRBV29-1
CDR3: CSVDDPGSGANVLTF

size: NA
V: TRBV5-4
CDR3: CASSSDRVDGYTF

size: NA
V: TRBV19
CDR3: CASSIRIQGRDTEAFF

size: NA
V: TRBV6-1
CDR3: CASSYPRRAFF

size: NA
V: TRBV7-2
CDR3: CASSLLLRGEAFF

size: NA
V: TRBV10-3
CDR3: CAISEPEEPSYGYTF

size: NA
V: TRBV19
CDR3: CASSIASGGSYNEQFF

size: NA
V: TRBV5-1
CDR3: CASSLGALYEQYF

size: few
V: TRBV5-1
CDR3: CASSVGQGERSEKLFF

size: NA
V: TRBV4-1
CDR3: CASSRGTVPDGELFF

size: NA
V: TRBV7-9
CDR3: CASSLTTLVF

size: NA
V: TRBV30
CDR3: CAWSLVGNYGYTF

size: NA
V: TRBV2
CDR3: CASRERGGDYNEQFF

size: NA
V: TRBV20-1
CDR3: CSAPSYGYTF